The rows below give T cell receptor beta chains drawn from one sample of a study of OX40 agonist ivuxolimab in advanced cancers. TCRdb keeps only in-frame clones here, not all; method: immunoSEQ multiplex PCR. The sample carries 60,000 or so clones, 75% to 85% recorded once. The material sequenced was CD4+ or CD8+ T cells sorted from blood, taken in a trial of the OX40 agonist ivuxolimab. The source of these receptors is an adult with an advanced solid tumor such as melanoma, head and neck, liver or kidney cancer. Both conserved end residues are part of each CDR3.

len	v_gene	j_gene	CDR3aa
13	TRBV6-5	TRBJ1-2	CASSYSAGTRYTF
13	TRBV6-5	TRBJ2-3	CASSYGGSDTQYF
16	TRBV15	TRBJ2-6	CATSALGVGGANVLTF
15	TRBV11-2	TRBJ2-4	CASSLVGVTKNIQYF
14	TRBV6-1	TRBJ1-6	CASRHRDRESPLHF
14	TRBV6-1	TRBJ1-4	CASRVLGNLEKLFF
18	TRBV2	TRBJ1-2	CASRGQGAPRFTNYGYTF
13	TRBV28	TRBJ1-1	CASSSPGFTEAFF
14	TRBV28	TRBJ2-3	CASSAGASTDTQYF
17	TRBV5-4	TRBJ1-2	CASSLQGFRTSNYGYTF
15	TRBV6-5	TRBJ2-2	CASSRADSVTGELFF
15	TRBV19	TRBJ1-4	CASSPPGQRNEKLFF
14	TRBV19	TRBJ2-1	CASIGGSSYNEQFF
15	TRBV6-5	TRBJ2-7	CASSYWGASTYEQYF
16	TRBV7-2	TRBJ2-1	CASSLAGGQVLNEQFF
16	TRBV10-3	TRBJ2-3	CAVGGTSGPGVDTQYF
16	TRBV5-4	TRBJ1-3	CASSPTAGDSGNTIYF
12	TRBV11-1	TRBJ1-1	CASREMGTEAFF
15	TRBV29-1	TRBJ2-2	CSVGPGQGAPGELFF
12	TRBV7-9	TRBJ1-2	CASSSYNYGYTF
11	TRBV27	TRBJ2-3	CASRGVDTQYF
19	TRBV5-6	TRBJ2-7	CASSLGRGGHPLPTYEQYF
14	TRBV27	TRBJ1-5	CASSSYMSNQPQHF
13	TRBV7-9	TRBJ2-5	CASSLLLGEVQYF
15	TRBV4-2	TRBJ1-6	CASSYTSSGDRPLHF
16	TRBV5-1	TRBJ1-4	CASSHEPTGTNEKLFF
15	TRBV6-5	TRBJ1-1	CASSSFGGAGTEAFF